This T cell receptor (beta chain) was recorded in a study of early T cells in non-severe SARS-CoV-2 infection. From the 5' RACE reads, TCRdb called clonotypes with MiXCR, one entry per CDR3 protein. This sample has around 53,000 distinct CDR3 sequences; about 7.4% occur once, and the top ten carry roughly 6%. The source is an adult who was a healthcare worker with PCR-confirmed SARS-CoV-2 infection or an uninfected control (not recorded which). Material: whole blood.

In DNA, the CDR3 is TGTGCCAGCAGCAAAGGGACTACCTCCTACAATGAGCAGTTCTTC. Translation: CASSKGTTSYNEQFF. The chain uses TRBV7-9 and TRBJ2-1; 7 positions match TRBD2. Germline-derived CDR1 and CDR2 are SEHNR and FQNEAQ (reference sequence). V was clipped by 5 bases and J by 0 bases; unmatched bases: 4. This CDR3 is 15 amino acids long.